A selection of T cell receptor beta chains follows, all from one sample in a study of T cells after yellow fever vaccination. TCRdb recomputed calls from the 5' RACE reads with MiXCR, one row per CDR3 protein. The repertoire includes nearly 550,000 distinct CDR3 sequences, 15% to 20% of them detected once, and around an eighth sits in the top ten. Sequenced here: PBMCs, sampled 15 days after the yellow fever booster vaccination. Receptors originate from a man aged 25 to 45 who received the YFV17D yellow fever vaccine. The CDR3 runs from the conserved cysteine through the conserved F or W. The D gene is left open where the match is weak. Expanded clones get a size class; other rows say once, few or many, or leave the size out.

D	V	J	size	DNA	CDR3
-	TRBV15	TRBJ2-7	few	TGTGCCACCAGCAGAGATTGGGGAGCCTCTGAGCAGTACTTC	CATSRDWGASEQYF
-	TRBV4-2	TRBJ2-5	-	TGTGCCAGCAGCCAAGGGGACACCCGCCAAGAGACCCAGTACTTC	CASSQGDTRQETQYF
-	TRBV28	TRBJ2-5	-	TGTGCCAGCACCGAGGGGGGTAACCAAGAGACCCAGTACTTC	CASTEGGNQETQYF
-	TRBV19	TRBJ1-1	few	TGTGCCAGTAGTATGATAAACACTGAAGCTTTCTTT	CASSMINTEAFF
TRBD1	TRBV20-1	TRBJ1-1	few	TGCAGTGCTAGAGATACAGGGGGGAACACTGAAGCTTTCTTT	CSARDTGGNTEAFF
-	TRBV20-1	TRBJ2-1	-	TGCAGTGCTAGAACACCAGAGCAGTTCTTC	CSARTPEQFF
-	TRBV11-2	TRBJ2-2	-	TGTGCCAGCAGCTTCTTGGGCAGGACCGGGGAGCTGTTTTTT	CASSFLGRTGELFF
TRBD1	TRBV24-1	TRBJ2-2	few	TGTGCCACCAGTGGTACGGGACAGGGTCTCACCGGGGAGCTGTTTTTT	CATSGTGQGLTGELFF
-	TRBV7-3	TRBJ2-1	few	TGTGCCAGCAGCTTTCTTGGGGGCCGAGACTACAATGAGCAGTTCTTC	CASSFLGGRDYNEQFF
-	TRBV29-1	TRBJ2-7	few	TGCAGCGTTCTCGAAGGACAGCGATTTCCCTCCTACGAGCAGTACTTC	CSVLEGQRFPSYEQYF
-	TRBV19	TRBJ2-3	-	TGTGCCAGTACGGCTAACACAGATACGCAGTATTTT	CASTANTDTQYF
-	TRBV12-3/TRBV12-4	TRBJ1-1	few	TGTGCCAGCAAAGACGGATTGAACACTGAAGCTTTCTTT	CASKDGLNTEAFF
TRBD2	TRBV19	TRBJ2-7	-	TGTGCCAGTAGTGTGCTAGCGGGAGAGAGCGAGCAGTACTTC	CASSVLAGESEQYF
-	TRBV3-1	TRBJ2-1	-	TGTGCCAGCAGCCCGGATGGGACAACCAAGTTCTTC	CASSPDGTTKFF
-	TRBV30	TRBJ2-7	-	TGTGCCTGGAGAGTGCAGGGAAGCTACGAGCAGTACTTC	CAWRVQGSYEQYF
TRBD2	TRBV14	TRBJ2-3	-	TGTGCCAGCAGCCCCCGGGCACTAGCGGGAGGGCCAGATACGCAGTATTTT	CASSPRALAGGPDTQYF
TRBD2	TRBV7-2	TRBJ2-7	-	TGTGCCAGCAGGGCCCAAGCGGGAGTTACCTACGAGCAGTACTTC	CASRAQAGVTYEQYF
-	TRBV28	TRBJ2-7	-	TGTGCCAGCAGTTTAAGGGGGGCAAGGGAGCAGTACTTC	CASSLRGAREQYF
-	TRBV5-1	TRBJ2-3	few	TGCGCCAGCAGCACCACAGGGACTAGCACAGATACGCAGTATTTT	CASSTTGTSTDTQYF
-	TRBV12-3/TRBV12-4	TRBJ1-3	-	TGTGCCAGCACTCAGGGATCTGGAAACACCATATATTTT	CASTQGSGNTIYF
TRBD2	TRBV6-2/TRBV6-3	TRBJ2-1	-	TGTGCCAGCAGTTTAGGCCCCCACGGGCGGGAGGAGCAGTTCTTC	CASSLGPHGREEQFF
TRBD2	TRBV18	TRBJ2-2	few	TGTGCCAGCTCAGACACCGGGACTAGCGGGAACACCGGGGAGCTGTTTTTT	CASSDTGTSGNTGELFF
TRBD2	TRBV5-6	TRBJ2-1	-	TGTGCCAGCAGCTTAAGAGCGGGGGCTACCTACAATGAGCAGTTCTTC	CASSLRAGATYNEQFF
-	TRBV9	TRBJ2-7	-	TGTGCCAGCAGCCCCAGCCCCAACAGGGCTCCCTACGAGCAGTACTTC	CASSPSPNRAPYEQYF
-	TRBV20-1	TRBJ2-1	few	TGCAGTGCTAGGTCCATTGAGCAGTTCTTC	CSARSIEQFF
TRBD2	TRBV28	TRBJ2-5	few	TGTGCCAGCAGTTTCCTAGCGGGTAAAGAGACCCAGTACTTC	CASSFLAGKETQYF
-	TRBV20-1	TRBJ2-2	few	TGCAGTGCTAGTTCCCTATTGAACACCGGGGAGCTGTTTTTT	CSASSLLNTGELFF